Sequencing of this T cell receptor (beta chain) was carried out in a study of OX40 agonist ivuxolimab in advanced cancers. Study overall: Previous treatment with anti-PD-1, anti-PD-L1 or anti-CTLA-4 therapy was allowed; 35% to 50% had received some. Study-level findings and limits: No antigen was identified for the clonally expanded peripheral T cells. By week 6 at 0.1 to 3.0 mg/kg, blood CD4+ and CD8+ T cells had expanded clonally.

The protocol was immunoSEQ multiplex PCR, while the TCRdb copy is restricted to in-frame clones and leaves out a portion. Among 15,000 to 20,000 clones listed, around 70% were seen once. On this clone: The antigen remains undetermined.

This CDR3 has 17 residues. V lost 5 bases, J lost 7 bases, and 14 bases stayed unmatched. Germline loops: CDR1 SNHLY, CDR2 FYNNEI. The receptor was derived from an adult with an advanced solid tumor such as melanoma, head and neck, liver or kidney cancer. The input for sequencing was CD4+ or CD8+ T cells sorted from blood, taken in a trial of the OX40 agonist ivuxolimab. The chain recombines TRBV2 with TRBJ2-2, with 9 positions matching TRBD2. The CDR3 protein is CASSLASSGEFFGELFF. In DNA, the CDR3 is TGTGCCAGCAGTCTGGCCTCTAGCGGGGAATTCTTCGGGGAGCTGTTTTTT.